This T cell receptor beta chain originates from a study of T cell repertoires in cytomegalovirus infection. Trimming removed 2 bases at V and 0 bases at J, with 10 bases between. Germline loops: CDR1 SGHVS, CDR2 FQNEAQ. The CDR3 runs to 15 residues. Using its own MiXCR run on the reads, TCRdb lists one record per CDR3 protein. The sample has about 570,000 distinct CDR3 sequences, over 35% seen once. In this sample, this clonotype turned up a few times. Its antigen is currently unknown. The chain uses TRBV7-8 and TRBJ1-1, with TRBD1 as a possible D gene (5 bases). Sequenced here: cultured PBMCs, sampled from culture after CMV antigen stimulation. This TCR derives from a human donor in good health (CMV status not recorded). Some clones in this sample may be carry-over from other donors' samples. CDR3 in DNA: TGTGCCAGCAGCTTATTGGGGGAGATGAACACTGAAGCTTTCTTT. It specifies CASSLLGEMNTEAFF.